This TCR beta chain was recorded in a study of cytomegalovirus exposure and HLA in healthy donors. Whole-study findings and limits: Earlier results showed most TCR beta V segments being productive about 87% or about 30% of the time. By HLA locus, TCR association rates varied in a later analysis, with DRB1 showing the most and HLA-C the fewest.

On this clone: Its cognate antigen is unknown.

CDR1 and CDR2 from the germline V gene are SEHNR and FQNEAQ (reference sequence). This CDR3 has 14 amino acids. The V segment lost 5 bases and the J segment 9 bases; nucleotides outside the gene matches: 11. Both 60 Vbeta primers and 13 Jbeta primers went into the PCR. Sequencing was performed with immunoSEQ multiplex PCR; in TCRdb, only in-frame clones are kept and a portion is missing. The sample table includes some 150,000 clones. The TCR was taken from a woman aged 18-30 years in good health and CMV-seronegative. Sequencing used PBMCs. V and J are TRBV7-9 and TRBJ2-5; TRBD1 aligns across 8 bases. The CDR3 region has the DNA TGTGCCAGCAGCCTCTTCGGGACAGGTACCGCCCAGTACTTC. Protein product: CASSLFGTGTAQYF. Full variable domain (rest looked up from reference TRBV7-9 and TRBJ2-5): DTGVSQNPRHKITKRGQNVTFRCDPISEHNRLYWYRQTLGQGPEFLTYFQNEAQLEKSRLLSDRFSAERPKGSFSTLEIQRTEQGDSAMYLCASSLFGTGTAQYFGPGTRLLVL.